A selection of T cell receptor beta chains follows, all from one sample in a study of Tregs in tolerant kidney transplant recipients. The data were produced by immunoSEQ multiplex PCR, yet TCRdb's version contains in-frame clones alone and is incomplete. The profile shows 110,000 or so clones, almost 95% of them singletons. Material: CD4+ T cells from blood. The receptors stem from a human donor in good health. The CDR3 runs from the conserved cysteine through the conserved F or W. D genes are given only for firm matches. Expanded clones get a size class; other rows say once, few or many, or leave the size out.

d_call	v_call	j_call	clone_size	cdr3_aa
TRBD2	TRBV19	TRBJ2-5	NA	CASKREPGLERETQYF
NA	TRBV2	TRBJ2-1	NA	CASTWRDSYNEQFF
NA	TRBV11-2	TRBJ2-7	NA	CASSPGRSSYEQYF
NA	TRBV5-1	TRBJ1-6	NA	CASNPGGQNSPLHF
TRBD2	TRBV13	TRBJ2-3	NA	CASTRILAGGRPDTQYF
NA	TRBV21-1	TRBJ2-3	once	CASSNPYVLLLKGTDTQYF
TRBD2	TRBV7-3	TRBJ2-1	NA	CASSLTTGGPHEQFF
NA	TRBV30	TRBJ2-1	NA	CAWVVGYNEQFF
NA	TRBV5-1	TRBJ2-6	NA	CASTPGAPGANVLTF
NA	TRBV7-9	TRBJ1-3	once	CASSLGAWGRLRSGNTIYF
NA	TRBV19	TRBJ2-2	NA	CASSGRTTPWTGELFF
NA	TRBV18	TRBJ2-1	NA	CASSNLGDEQFF
TRBD1	TRBV2	TRBJ1-1	NA	CASKATGGGSTEAFF
TRBD1	TRBV18	TRBJ2-3	NA	CASSPQRGRSTDTQYF
NA	TRBV4-1	TRBJ1-5	NA	CASSLTQGSNQPQHF
NA	TRBV5-4	TRBJ2-7	once	CASSFSSAVSPYEQYF
NA	TRBV11-2	TRBJ2-7	NA	CASSLVGAYEQYF
TRBD1	TRBV2	TRBJ2-1	NA	CASEGQALYNEQFF
NA	TRBV6-5	TRBJ1-1	NA	CASSYPGGQIIEAFF
NA	TRBV11-1	TRBJ1-5	NA	CASRPGGQPQHF
TRBD2	TRBV29-1	TRBJ2-5	NA	CSAGTSGAAQYF
NA	TRBV2	TRBJ1-2	NA	CAGHIGSDGYTF
NA	TRBV11-2	TRBJ2-2	few	CASSLIGSFTNTGELFF
NA	TRBV2	TRBJ1-2	NA	CASSVGAYGYTF
NA	TRBV27	TRBJ1-2	NA	CASSLRGNPGRGRYGYTF
NA	TRBV11-2	TRBJ1-1	NA	CASSFYGTEAFF
NA	TRBV11-1	TRBJ1-4	NA	CASSGGPNEKLFF
NA	TRBV15	TRBJ2-7	NA	CATSLRHEGSYEQYF
TRBD2	TRBV5-1	TRBJ2-1	NA	CASSSPGLAGFRGSEQFF
TRBD1	TRBV11-1	TRBJ1-1	few	CASSSEGTAGYEAFF
TRBD1	TRBV5-1	TRBJ1-3	NA	CASSLLALGQASPKSGNTIYF
NA	TRBV15	TRBJ1-2	NA	CATSRDPAEPFGGYTF
NA	TRBV5-1	TRBJ1-2	NA	CASSLEAGGDGYTF